Reported below is one T cell receptor (beta chain). The sample belongs to a study of technical replicates of blood from four donors. Germline assignment: CDR1 MNHNS and CDR2 SASEGT. After removal of 2 bases from V and 7 bases from J, the junction contained 8 bases not matched to a gene. The CDR3 is 16 amino acids. The assay was immunoSEQ multiplex PCR, and TCRdb's table has in-frame clones only and misses some. Of about 88,000 clones in the sample, 94% were seen once. The chain uses TRBV6-1 and TRBJ2-1; 10 bases align to TRBD2. This clonotype was sampled from a human donor in good health. The sample was T cells isolated from PBMCs. The CDR3 spells CASSESPGLALNEQFF. The DNA for the CDR3 is TGTGCCAGCAGTGAATCCCCGGGACTAGCGCTAAATGAGCAGTTCTTC.